Only a few counts were recorded for the clone carrying this TCR beta chain. The sample carries other DNA sequences with the same CDR3. V shed 4 bases, J shed 4 bases, and the junction held 6 bases outside the gene matches. The CDR3 runs to 15 residues. The germline V gene encodes CDR1 MNHEY and CDR2 SMNVEV (reference sequence). The data belong to a study of blood T cell repertoires in COVID-19. Method: immunoSEQ multiplex PCR; TCRdb's copy keeps in-frame clones and lacks some. The sample lists some 140,000 clones, approximately 80% occurring once. Sequenced material: peripheral blood. This chain links TRBV27 with TRBJ2-7, with 11 bases identical to TRBD1. This TCR was sampled from a man aged 55 to 70 who had recovered from COVID-19. CDR3 protein: CASSSPDRGLYEQYF. The DNA of the CDR3 is TGTGCCAGCAGTTCCCCGGACAGGGGGCTTTACGAGCAGTACTTC.